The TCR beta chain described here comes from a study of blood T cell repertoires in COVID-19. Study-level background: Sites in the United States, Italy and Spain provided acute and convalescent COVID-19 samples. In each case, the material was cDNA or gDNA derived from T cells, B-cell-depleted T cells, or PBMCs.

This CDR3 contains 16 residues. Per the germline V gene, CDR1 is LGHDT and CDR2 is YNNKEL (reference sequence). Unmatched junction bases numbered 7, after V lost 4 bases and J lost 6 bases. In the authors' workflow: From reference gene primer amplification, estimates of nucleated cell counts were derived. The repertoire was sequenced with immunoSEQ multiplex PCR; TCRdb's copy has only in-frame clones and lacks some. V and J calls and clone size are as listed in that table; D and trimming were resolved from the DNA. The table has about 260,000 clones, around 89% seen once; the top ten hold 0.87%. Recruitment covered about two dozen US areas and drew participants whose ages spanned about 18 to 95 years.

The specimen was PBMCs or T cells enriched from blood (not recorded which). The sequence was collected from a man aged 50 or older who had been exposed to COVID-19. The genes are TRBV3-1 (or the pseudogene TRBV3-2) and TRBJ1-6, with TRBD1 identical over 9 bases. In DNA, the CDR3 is TGTGCCAGCAGCCCAACACAGGGGGCAGGTAATTCACCCCTCCACTTT. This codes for CASSPTQGAGNSPLHF.